The next 20 T cell receptor beta chains were all read from a single sample in a study of blood T cell repertoires in COVID-19. Libraries were prepared by immunoSEQ multiplex PCR; TCRdb keeps only in-frame clonotypes and omits some of them. The data contain 75,000 to 90,000 clones, 75% to 90% of them singletons. Sequenced sample: peripheral blood. The receptor set was obtained from a man older than 75 with acute or convalescent COVID-19.

The V gene is TRBV7-9, the J gene TRBJ2-1; no definite D call. This CDR3 is 16 amino acids long. The V end lost 4 bases, the J end lost 2 bases, and 15 bases lay between the germline ends. CDR1 and CDR2 from the germline V gene are SEHNR and FQNEAQ (reference sequence). The CDR3 sequence is CASSSFALAAYNEQFF. CDR3 coding DNA: TGTGCCAGCAGCTCCTTCGCGTTAGCTGCCTACAATGAGCAGTTCTTC.

This chain joins TRBV10-2 and TRBJ1-6; TRBD1 aligns across 8 bases. The CDR3 is 12 amino acids. V shed 7 bases, J shed 12 bases, and the junction held 5 bases outside the gene matches. The germline V gene encodes CDR1 WSHSY and CDR2 SAAADI. CDR3 protein: CASTYDRGPLHF. The CDR3 DNA follows: TGCGCCAGCACTTATGACAGGGGACCCCTCCACTTT.

The V and J genes are TRBV12-5 and TRBJ1-5; the match to TRBD1 covers 9 bases. The V gene's germline CDR1 is LGHNT and CDR2 FRNRAP. This CDR3 has 15 residues. After removal of 6 bases from V and 3 bases from J, the junction contained 6 bases not matched to a gene. The CDR3 nucleotides are TGTGCTAGTGGACAGGGGGCAGGGGACAATCAGCCCCAGCATTTT. It is translated as CASGQGAGDNQPQHF. Together with reference TRBV12-5 and TRBJ1-5, the CDR3 gives the full variable domain: DARVTQTPRHKVTEMGQEVTMRCQPILGHNTVFWYRQTMMQGLELLAYFRNRAPLDDSGMPKDRFSAEMPDATLATLKIQPSEPRDSAVYFCASGQGAGDNQPQHFGDGTRLSIL.

The V call is TRBV7-8, the J call TRBJ1-3; no clear D gene. Germline-derived CDR1 and CDR2 are SGHVS and FQNEAQ. The CDR3 sequence is 16 residues long. Trimming cost V 1 base and J 2 bases, with 12 bases left between them. The CDR3 DNA reads as TGTGCCAGCAGCTTAGGGGAGGCGGGCGCTGGAAACACCATATATTTT. Its protein product is CASSLGEAGAGNTIYF.

CDR3 DNA: TGTGCCAGCAGCTTAGGGCGGCTCGACGAGCAGTACTTC. Its protein is CASSLGRLDEQYF. The chain links TRBV7-2 to TRBJ2-7; D not certain. This CDR3 has 13 residues. Germline values: CDR1 SGHTA, CDR2 FQGNSA. Trimming pared 1 base from V and 5 bases from J, leaving 9 bases between. The entire variable domain, with the rest obtained from reference TRBV7-2 and TRBJ2-7, is as follows: GAGVSQSPSNKVTEKGKDVELRCDPISGHTALYWYRQSLGQGLEFLIYFQGNSAPDKSGLPSDRFSAERTGGSVSTLTIQRTQQEDSAVYLCASSLGRLDEQYFGPGTRLTVT.

The gene calls are TRBV6-5 and TRBJ2-2; the match to TRBD1 covers 10 bases. The V segment lost 4 bases and the J segment 1 base; nucleotides outside the gene matches: 0. Germline V gene sequence: CDR1 MNHEY, CDR2 SVGAGI. There are 15 residues in the CDR3. The CDR3 region has the DNA TGTGCCAGCAGTTGGGACAGGGGGAACACCGGGGAGCTGTTTTTT. As protein: CASSWDRGNTGELFF.

This clone appeared a few times. The gene calls are TRBV10-3 and TRBJ2-3; TRBD2 agrees at 12 bases. CDR3 length equals 18 residues. Germline V gene sequence: CDR1 ENHRY, CDR2 SYGVKD. With V trimmed by 4 bases and J by 1 base, 9 bases remained unmatched. The CDR3 sequence: CAISASGRAEVGTDTQYF. The CDR3 DNA reads as TGTGCCATCAGTGCTAGCGGGAGGGCCGAGGTCGGCACAGATACGCAGTATTTT.

This clone has only one observation. The V and J genes are TRBV28 and TRBJ2-3; 7 nucleotides agree with TRBD1. The germline CDR1 and CDR2 sequences are MDHEN and SYDVKM. V dropped 4 bases and J dropped 1; count of bases not matched to a gene: 2. This CDR3 contains 14 residues. In DNA form, the CDR3 reads TGTGCCAGCAGTTGGGACAGCCGCACAGATACGCAGTATTTT. Translated, it gives CASSWDSRTDTQYF.

The chain combines TRBV9 with TRBJ2-1, with 13 bases lining up with TRBD2. Germline assignment: CDR1 SGDLS and CDR2 YYNGEE. With V trimmed by 2 bases and J by 5 bases, 4 bases remained unmatched. The CDR3 has 16 amino acids. CDR3 DNA: TGTGCCAGCAGCGTGGTGGGGACTAGCGGGAACAATGAGCAGTTCTTC. This translates into CASSVVGTSGNNEQFF. The full variable domain, its missing parts supplied by reference TRBV9 and TRBJ2-1, is DSGVTQTPKHLITATGQRVTLRCSPRSGDLSVYWYQQSLDQGLQFLIQYYNGEERAKGNILERFSAQQFPDLHSELNLSSLELGDSALYFCASSVVGTSGNNEQFFGPGTRLTVL.

V usage is TRBV29-1 and J usage is TRBJ1-3; D unclear. In germline, CDR1 is SQVTM, CDR2 ANQGSEA. The CDR3 sequence is 12 residues long. Deletions cut 7 bases from V and 0 bases from J, with 7 bases between. CDR3 coding DNA: TGCAGCGGCGCTGCCTCTGGAAACACCATATATTTT. Its translation is CSGAASGNTIYF.

The chain joins TRBV18 to TRBJ2-7; 10 nucleotides line up with TRBD1. CDR1 and CDR2 (germline): KGHSH, LQKENI. V dropped 6 bases and J dropped 3; count of bases not matched to a gene: 5. This CDR3 region has 14 residues. The CDR3 is CASSLDRGLYEQYF. The CDR3 nucleotides are TGTGCCAGCTCTCTTGACAGGGGGCTCTACGAGCAGTACTTC.

The chain uses TRBV5-8 and TRBJ2-7, with D uncertain. V lost 3 bases, J lost 1 base, and 8 bases lay in between. The germline gives CDR1 SGHTS, CDR2 YDEGEE. This CDR3 has 13 residues. CDR3 sequence reads: CASSSSLSYEQYF. The CDR3, as DNA: TGTGCCAGCAGCTCGAGTTTGTCCTACGAGCAGTACTTC.

The rearrangement uses TRBV5-5 and TRBJ2-3, with 12 nucleotides matching TRBD2. The length of the CDR3 is 16 residues. CDR1 and CDR2 from the germline V gene are SGHKS and YYEKEE (reference sequence). Unmatched junction bases numbered 5, after V lost 1 base and J lost 5 bases. This CDR3 is CASSLTATSGRDTQYF. CDR3 DNA sequence: TGTGCCAGCAGCTTGACTGCGACTAGCGGGAGAGATACGCAGTATTTT.

The chain uses TRBV7-9 and TRBJ2-3, with 9 positions matching TRBD2. This CDR3 has 16 residues. Germline V lookup: CDR1 SEHNR, CDR2 FQNEAQ (reference sequence). V was pared by 1 base and J by 2 bases, with 4 bases of the junction left unmatched. CDR3 residues: CASSLGPSGDTDTQYF. In DNA, the CDR3 is TGTGCCAGCAGCTTAGGTCCTAGCGGGGACACAGATACGCAGTATTTT.

The gene calls are TRBV27 and TRBJ2-2; D is unclear. Trimming took off 4 bases at V and 0 bases at J, with 6 bases between the two ends. The CDR3 loop spans 14 amino acids. The V gene's germline CDR1 is MNHEY and CDR2 SMNVEV (reference sequence). As DNA, the CDR3 is TGTGCCAGCAGTTCCGGTACGAACACCGGGGAGCTGTTTTTT. Its protein is CASSSGTNTGELFF.

This clone was recorded only once. This sequence joins TRBV19 and TRBJ1-5, with D tentatively TRBD1 (6 bases). There are 15 residues in the CDR3. V gave up 5 bases and J gave up 3 bases, with 14 bases separating them. Germline CDR1 reads LNHDA; CDR2 reads SQIVND (reference sequence). The CDR3 bases are TGTGCCAGTAGTTCAGAAACAGGGTACAATCAGCCCCAGCATTTT. It specifies CASSSETGYNQPQHF.

This chain joins TRBV2 and TRBJ2-1; TRBD2 is a possible D gene (5 bases). The CDR3 is 15 amino acids. Per the germline V gene, CDR1 is SNHLY and CDR2 is FYNNEI. Trimming pared 6 bases from V and 6 bases from J, leaving 18 bases between. The CDR3 reads CASSPRRGNANEQFF. Written as DNA, the CDR3 is TGTGCCAGCAGCCCCCGTAGAGGGAATGCCAATGAGCAGTTCTTC.

This CDR3 reads CATSDLPGTSGGSTDTQYF. The CDR3 nucleotides are TGTGCCACCAGTGATTTGCCGGGGACTAGCGGGGGTAGCACAGATACGCAGTATTTT. The chain links TRBV24-1 to TRBJ2-3; 14 bases agree with TRBD2. This CDR3 contains 19 residues. After removal of 0 bases from V and 0 bases from J, the junction contained 4 bases not matched to a gene. CDR1 is KGHDR, CDR2 SFDVKD, per germline.

CDR3 coding DNA: TGTGCCAGCAGCCTGGGGAGCACTGAAGCTTTCTTT. This gives the protein CASSLGSTEAFF. The chain employs TRBV12-3 or TRBV12-4 and TRBJ1-1; D not certain. Between the trimmed V and J ends, which lost 6 bases and 4 bases, there was a span of 9 bases. The CDR3 contains 12 residues.

This clone has only one observation. The chain employs TRBV5-1 and TRBJ2-5; the match to TRBD1 covers 7 bases. The CDR3 totals 15 residues. The junction had 3 bases not matched to a gene; V was cut back by 0 bases and J by 1 base. Germline V gives CDR1 SGHRS, CDR2 YFSETQ. CDR3 sequence (DNA): TGCGCCAGCAGCTTGGGACAGGGTACCCAAGAGACCCAGTACTTC. Protein product: CASSLGQGTQETQYF. Combining the CDR3 with reference TRBV5-1 and TRBJ2-5 gives the whole variable domain KAGVTQTPRYLIKTRGQQVTLSCSPISGHRSVSWYQQTPGQGLQFLFEYFSETQRNKGNFPGRFSGRQFSNSRSEMNVSTLELGDSALYLCASSLGQGTQETQYFGPGTRLLVL.